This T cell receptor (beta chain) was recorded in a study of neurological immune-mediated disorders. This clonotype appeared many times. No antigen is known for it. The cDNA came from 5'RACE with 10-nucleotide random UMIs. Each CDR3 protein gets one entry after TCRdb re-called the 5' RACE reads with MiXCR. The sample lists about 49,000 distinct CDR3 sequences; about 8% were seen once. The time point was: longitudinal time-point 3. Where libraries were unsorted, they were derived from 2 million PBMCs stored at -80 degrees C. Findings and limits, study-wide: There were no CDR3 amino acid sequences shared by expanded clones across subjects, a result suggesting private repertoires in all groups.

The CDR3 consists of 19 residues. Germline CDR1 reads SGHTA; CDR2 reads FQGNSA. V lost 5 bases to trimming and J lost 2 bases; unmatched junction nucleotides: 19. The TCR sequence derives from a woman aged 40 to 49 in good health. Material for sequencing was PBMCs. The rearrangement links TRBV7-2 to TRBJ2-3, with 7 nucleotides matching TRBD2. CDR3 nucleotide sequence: TGTGCCAGCAGCGCCAGACTAGCCGGGTTGAATCTCTACACAGATACGCAGTATTTT. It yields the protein CASSARLAGLNLYTDTQYF.